These T cell receptor beta chains were read from a single sample in a study of control samples from healthy donors and cancer patients. TCRdb's copy holds only in-frame clones and misses some; the assay was immunoSEQ multiplex PCR. In the table there are 65,000 to 95,000 clones, around 87% of which are singletons. Sequences were obtained from blood. The receptors come from a man in his fifties in good health. CDR3s include the opening cysteine and the closing phenylalanine or tryptophan. Each record gives: J gene, V gene, D gene, clone size, CDR3 DNA, CDR3 protein. A D gene is named only where the DNA matches it firmly. Size values are once, few and many counts, or a class for expanded clones, and some rows have none.

j_gene: TRBJ2-1; v_gene: TRBV30; d_gene: TRBD1; abundance: NA; CDR3nt: TGTGCCTGGGCCCGGGACAGGGGACCTGAGCAGTTCTTC; CDR3aa: CAWARDRGPEQFF
j_gene: TRBJ1-5; v_gene: TRBV30; d_gene: NA; abundance: NA; CDR3nt: TGTGCCTGGAAGGGGGAGGGGCAGCCCCAGCATTTT; CDR3aa: CAWKGEGQPQHF
j_gene: TRBJ1-1; v_gene: TRBV27; d_gene: NA; abundance: NA; CDR3nt: TGTGCCAGCAGTTTCAGGAGTCAGGGGAACACTGAAGCTTTCTTT; CDR3aa: CASSFRSQGNTEAFF
j_gene: TRBJ1-6; v_gene: TRBV5-5; d_gene: NA; abundance: NA; CDR3nt: TGTGCCAGCAGCTTACAAGGGCCTGAGAATTCACCCCTCCACTTT; CDR3aa: CASSLQGPENSPLHF
j_gene: TRBJ1-2; v_gene: TRBV10-3; d_gene: NA; abundance: NA; CDR3nt: TGTGCCATCAGTGAGTCAGCCAGGGCTCGGAATGGCTACACCTTC; CDR3aa: CAISESARARNGYTF
j_gene: TRBJ2-1; v_gene: TRBV10-1; d_gene: TRBD1; abundance: NA; CDR3nt: TGCGCCAGCAGCCCGGGACAGGGGGACAATGAGCAGTTCTTC; CDR3aa: CASSPGQGDNEQFF
j_gene: TRBJ1-1; v_gene: TRBV27; d_gene: TRBD1; abundance: NA; CDR3nt: TGTGCCAGCAGTGGCCCAAACAGGGGGCATCCTGAAGCTTTCTTT; CDR3aa: CASSGPNRGHPEAFF
j_gene: TRBJ1-6; v_gene: TRBV7-2; d_gene: NA; abundance: NA; CDR3nt: TGTGCCAGCGCTATCGCGGGGGGTAATTCACCCCTCCACTTT; CDR3aa: CASAIAGGNSPLHF
j_gene: TRBJ1-2; v_gene: TRBV18; d_gene: NA; abundance: NA; CDR3nt: TGTGCCAGCTCACCGTCGGCAGGGGAGGGGTTGAATGGCGGCTACACCTTC; CDR3aa: CASSPSAGEGLNGGYTF
j_gene: TRBJ2-1; v_gene: TRBV5-6; d_gene: NA; abundance: NA; CDR3nt: TGTGCCAGCAGCAACAGGCCCCCTGTCCCCTACAATGAGCAGTTCTTC; CDR3aa: CASSNRPPVPYNEQFF
j_gene: TRBJ1-1; v_gene: TRBV11-3; d_gene: NA; abundance: NA; CDR3nt: TGTGCCAGCAGCTTTTGGCAGGACACTGAAGCTTTCTTT; CDR3aa: CASSFWQDTEAFF
j_gene: TRBJ2-1; v_gene: TRBV6-5; d_gene: NA; abundance: NA; CDR3nt: TGTGCCAGCAGCTCCATTACTGAGCAGTTCTTC; CDR3aa: CASSSITEQFF
j_gene: TRBJ2-2; v_gene: TRBV7-2; d_gene: TRBD1; abundance: NA; CDR3nt: TGTGCCAGCAGTCCCCGGGACAGGGGGCCTACCGGGGAGCTGTTTTTT; CDR3aa: CASSPRDRGPTGELFF
j_gene: TRBJ1-3; v_gene: TRBV25-1; d_gene: NA; abundance: NA; CDR3nt: TGTGCCAGCAGTGAATGGAGTTCTGGAAACACCATATATTTT; CDR3aa: CASSEWSSGNTIYF
j_gene: TRBJ1-6; v_gene: TRBV4-3; d_gene: NA; abundance: NA; CDR3nt: TGCGCCAGCAGCCAAGCCGCAGGGATGGACTCACCCCTCCACTTT; CDR3aa: CASSQAAGMDSPLHF
j_gene: TRBJ2-2; v_gene: TRBV24-1; d_gene: TRBD1; abundance: NA; CDR3nt: TGTGCCACCAGTGATGCACGGACAGGGGGCACCGGGGAGCTGTTTTTT; CDR3aa: CATSDARTGGTGELFF
j_gene: TRBJ2-5; v_gene: TRBV21-1; d_gene: NA; abundance: NA; CDR3nt: TGTGCCAGCAGCACGCGACTTAAGGACGGCCCCAGGGAGACCCAGTACTTC; CDR3aa: CASSTRLKDGPRETQYF
j_gene: TRBJ2-2; v_gene: TRBV19; d_gene: NA; abundance: NA; CDR3nt: TGTGCCAGTAGTATAAGGGGCTTGGGTTGGGGGGAGCTGTTTTTT; CDR3aa: CASSIRGLGWGELFF
j_gene: TRBJ1-2; v_gene: TRBV5-1; d_gene: TRBD1; abundance: NA; CDR3nt: TGCGCCAGCAGCTGGGATTCGACAGGGTATGGCTACACCTTC; CDR3aa: CASSWDSTGYGYTF
j_gene: TRBJ2-1; v_gene: TRBV7-3; d_gene: TRBD2; abundance: NA; CDR3nt: TGTGCCAGCAGCTCTCCGGGCGGGAGCAATGAGCAGTTCTTC; CDR3aa: CASSSPGGSNEQFF
j_gene: TRBJ1-1; v_gene: TRBV29-1; d_gene: TRBD1; abundance: NA; CDR3nt: TGCAGCGGGGGAGACAGGGTCGTTATGGAAGCTTTCTTT; CDR3aa: CSGGDRVVMEAFF
j_gene: TRBJ2-1; v_gene: TRBV14; d_gene: TRBD1; abundance: NA; CDR3nt: TGTGCCAGCAGCCTGGGACAGGGGCCCTACAATGAGCAGTTCTTC; CDR3aa: CASSLGQGPYNEQFF
j_gene: TRBJ1-5; v_gene: TRBV6-5; d_gene: TRBD1; abundance: few; CDR3nt: TGTGCCAGCAGTACGGGACAGGCGAATCAGCCCCAGCATTTT; CDR3aa: CASSTGQANQPQHF
j_gene: TRBJ1-1; v_gene: TRBV7-2; d_gene: TRBD1; abundance: few; CDR3nt: TGTGCCAGCAGCTTCACAGGGGTGGGAAGGAAAGCTTTCTTT; CDR3aa: CASSFTGVGRKAFF
j_gene: TRBJ2-5; v_gene: TRBV5-1; d_gene: NA; abundance: NA; CDR3nt: TGCGCCAGCAGCTTGGACAGGGTTGGAGTGGAGACCCAGTACTTC; CDR3aa: CASSLDRVGVETQYF
j_gene: TRBJ2-6; v_gene: TRBV2; d_gene: NA; abundance: NA; CDR3nt: TGTGCCAGCACTGAGAACTCTGGGGCCAACGTCCTGACTTTC; CDR3aa: CASTENSGANVLTF
j_gene: TRBJ1-1; v_gene: TRBV30; d_gene: NA; abundance: NA; CDR3nt: TGTGCCTGGAGTGTAGTGGAGATGAACACTGAAGCTTTCTTT; CDR3aa: CAWSVVEMNTEAFF
j_gene: TRBJ2-3; v_gene: TRBV7-3; d_gene: TRBD2; abundance: NA; CDR3nt: TGTGCCAGCAGCTCGGGACTAGATAACACAGATACGCAGTATTTT; CDR3aa: CASSSGLDNTDTQYF
j_gene: TRBJ2-5; v_gene: TRBV18; d_gene: TRBD2; abundance: NA; CDR3nt: TGTGCCAGCTCACCAACCCATAGCGGGGGTTCCCAAGAGACCCAGTACTTC; CDR3aa: CASSPTHSGGSQETQYF
j_gene: TRBJ1-2; v_gene: TRBV2; d_gene: NA; abundance: NA; CDR3nt: TGTGCCAGCAGTGACTCTTCCGGATATGGCTACACCTTC; CDR3aa: CASSDSSGYGYTF
j_gene: TRBJ2-3; v_gene: TRBV7-6; d_gene: NA; abundance: NA; CDR3nt: TGTGCCAGCAGCCGGTACGTCAGCAACCAAGATACGCAGTATTTT; CDR3aa: CASSRYVSNQDTQYF
j_gene: TRBJ1-3; v_gene: TRBV6-5; d_gene: TRBD1; abundance: once; CDR3nt: TGTGCCAGCAGTCCCTGGACAGGGCTAGGGAACACCATATATTTT; CDR3aa: CASSPWTGLGNTIYF
j_gene: TRBJ2-3; v_gene: TRBV9; d_gene: TRBD2; abundance: NA; CDR3nt: TGTGCCAGCAGCTCTCGACTAGCGGGAGGAGGAAGGTCAGATACGCAGTATTTT; CDR3aa: CASSSRLAGGGRSDTQYF
j_gene: TRBJ1-4; v_gene: TRBV11-1; d_gene: NA; abundance: NA; CDR3nt: TGTGCCAGCAGCTCGTCACCAGCAACTAATGAAAAACTGTTTTTT; CDR3aa: CASSSSPATNEKLFF
j_gene: TRBJ1-6; v_gene: TRBV3-1/TRBV3-2; d_gene: NA; abundance: NA; CDR3nt: TGTGCCACTCAACCCGGGCGGTTCAATTCACCCCTCCACTTT; CDR3aa: CATQPGRFNSPLHF
j_gene: TRBJ2-5; v_gene: TRBV29-1; d_gene: NA; abundance: NA; CDR3nt: TGCAGCACTTCAAGGGTGGGACCCCAAGAGACCCAGTACTTC; CDR3aa: CSTSRVGPQETQYF
j_gene: TRBJ2-5; v_gene: TRBV30; d_gene: NA; abundance: once; CDR3nt: TGTGCCTGGAGCGGGACTGGCAGAGAGACCCAGTACTTC; CDR3aa: CAWSGTGRETQYF
j_gene: TRBJ1-1; v_gene: TRBV5-6; d_gene: NA; abundance: NA; CDR3nt: TGTGCCAGCAGCTTTGTGAACACTGAAGCTTTCTTT; CDR3aa: CASSFVNTEAFF
j_gene: TRBJ2-3; v_gene: TRBV2; d_gene: TRBD1; abundance: once; CDR3nt: TGTGCCAGCAGTGAATTGGGGGACAGTACCTTGGATACGCAGTATTTT; CDR3aa: CASSELGDSTLDTQYF
j_gene: TRBJ1-2; v_gene: TRBV29-1; d_gene: TRBD1; abundance: NA; CDR3nt: TGCAGCGCCCTCGGGGACAGCGCTAACTATGGCTACACCTTC; CDR3aa: CSALGDSANYGYTF
j_gene: TRBJ2-7; v_gene: TRBV25-1; d_gene: TRBD2; abundance: NA; CDR3nt: TGTGCCAGCAGTGAATATCGGCGGGGGGCCTCCTACGAGCAGTACTTC; CDR3aa: CASSEYRRGASYEQYF
j_gene: TRBJ1-3; v_gene: TRBV19; d_gene: NA; abundance: NA; CDR3nt: TGTGCCAGTAGTATGGGAGCCAGGGTTGGAAACACCATATATTTT; CDR3aa: CASSMGARVGNTIYF
j_gene: TRBJ1-2; v_gene: TRBV7-2; d_gene: NA; abundance: NA; CDR3nt: TGTGCCAGCAGCTCTACCGGGACGGTCTATGGCTACACCTTC; CDR3aa: CASSSTGTVYGYTF
j_gene: TRBJ1-2; v_gene: TRBV5-1; d_gene: TRBD1; abundance: NA; CDR3nt: TGCGCCAGCAGCTTGCAAGGGGGCGAGGATGGCTACACCTTC; CDR3aa: CASSLQGGEDGYTF
j_gene: TRBJ2-3; v_gene: TRBV6-2/TRBV6-3; d_gene: TRBD1; abundance: NA; CDR3nt: TGTGCCAGCAGTTACTCATGGGGACAGGGGGTGTTCACAGATACGCAGTATTTT; CDR3aa: CASSYSWGQGVFTDTQYF
j_gene: TRBJ1-2; v_gene: TRBV9; d_gene: TRBD1; abundance: NA; CDR3nt: TGTGCCAGCAGCGTAGCCTGGGACAGCCTAATCTACACCTTC; CDR3aa: CASSVAWDSLIYTF
j_gene: TRBJ2-5; v_gene: TRBV15; d_gene: NA; abundance: NA; CDR3nt: TGTGCCACCAGCAGAGGGGGGTCTAGCGATCACCAAGAGACCCAGTACTTC; CDR3aa: CATSRGGSSDHQETQYF
j_gene: TRBJ1-5; v_gene: TRBV6-5; d_gene: NA; abundance: NA; CDR3nt: TGTGCCAGCAGGGGAAGGGGGGCGCGTCAGCCCCAGCATTTT; CDR3aa: CASRGRGARQPQHF
j_gene: TRBJ1-2; v_gene: TRBV7-2; d_gene: NA; abundance: NA; CDR3nt: TGTGCCAGCACCCTAGGGGCGGGCTACTATGGCTACACCTTC; CDR3aa: CASTLGAGYYGYTF
j_gene: TRBJ1-4; v_gene: TRBV5-1; d_gene: NA; abundance: NA; CDR3nt: TGCGCCAGCAGCTTGGCGCCGACAACAAATGAAAAACTGTTTTTT; CDR3aa: CASSLAPTTNEKLFF
j_gene: TRBJ1-2; v_gene: TRBV9; d_gene: TRBD1; abundance: NA; CDR3nt: TGTGCCAGCGCCCGGGACAGCTATGGCTACACCTTC; CDR3aa: CASARDSYGYTF
j_gene: TRBJ2-1; v_gene: TRBV7-2; d_gene: TRBD2; abundance: few; CDR3nt: TGTGCCAGCAGCTTAGGATTAGCGGGAGGGAGCCATGAGCAGTTCTTC; CDR3aa: CASSLGLAGGSHEQFF
j_gene: TRBJ1-2; v_gene: TRBV6-6; d_gene: TRBD1; abundance: NA; CDR3nt: TGTGCCAGCAGCACCACAGGGGGCGGCTACACCTTC; CDR3aa: CASSTTGGGYTF